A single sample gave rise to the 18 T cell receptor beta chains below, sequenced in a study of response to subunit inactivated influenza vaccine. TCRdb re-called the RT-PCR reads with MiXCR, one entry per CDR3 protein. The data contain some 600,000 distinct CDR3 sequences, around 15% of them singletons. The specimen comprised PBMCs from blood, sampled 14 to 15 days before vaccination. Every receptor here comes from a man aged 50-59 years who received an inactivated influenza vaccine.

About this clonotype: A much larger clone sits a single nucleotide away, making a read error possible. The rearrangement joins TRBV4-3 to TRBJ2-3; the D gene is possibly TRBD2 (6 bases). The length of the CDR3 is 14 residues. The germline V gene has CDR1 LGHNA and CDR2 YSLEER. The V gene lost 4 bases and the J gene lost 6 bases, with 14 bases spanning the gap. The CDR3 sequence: CASSPGEAADTQYF. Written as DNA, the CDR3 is TGCGCCAGCAGCCCGGGGGAAGCAGCTGATACGCAGTATTTT.

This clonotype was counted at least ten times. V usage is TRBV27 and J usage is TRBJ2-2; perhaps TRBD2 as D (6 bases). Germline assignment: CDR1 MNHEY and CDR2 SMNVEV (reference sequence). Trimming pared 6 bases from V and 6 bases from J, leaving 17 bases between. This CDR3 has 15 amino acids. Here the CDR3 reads CASSPGLTAPGELFF. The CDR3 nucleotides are TGTGCCAGCAGCCCGGGACTGACGGCCCCCGGGGAGCTGTTTTTT.

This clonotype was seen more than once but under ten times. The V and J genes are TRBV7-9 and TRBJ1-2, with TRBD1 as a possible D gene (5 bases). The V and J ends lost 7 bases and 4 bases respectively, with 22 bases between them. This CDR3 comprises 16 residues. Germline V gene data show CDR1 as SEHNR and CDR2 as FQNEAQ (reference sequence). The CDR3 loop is CASTRSDPGTPYGYTF. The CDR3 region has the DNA TGTGCCAGCACCAGATCCGATCCCGGGACGCCCTATGGCTACACCTTC.

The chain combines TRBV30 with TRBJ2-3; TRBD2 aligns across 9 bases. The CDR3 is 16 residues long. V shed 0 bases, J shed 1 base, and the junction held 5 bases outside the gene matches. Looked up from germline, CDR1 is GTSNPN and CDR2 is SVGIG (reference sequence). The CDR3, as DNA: TGTGCCTGGAGTGTCTCTAGCGGGATAGGCACAGATACGCAGTATTTT. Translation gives CAWSVSSGIGTDTQYF. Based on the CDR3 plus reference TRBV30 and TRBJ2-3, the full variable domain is SQTIHQWPATLVQPVGSPLSLECTVEGTSNPNLYWYRQAAGRGLQLLFYSVGIGQISSEVPQNLSASRPQDRQFILSSKKLLLSDSGFYLCAWSVSSGIGTDTQYFGPGTRLTVL.

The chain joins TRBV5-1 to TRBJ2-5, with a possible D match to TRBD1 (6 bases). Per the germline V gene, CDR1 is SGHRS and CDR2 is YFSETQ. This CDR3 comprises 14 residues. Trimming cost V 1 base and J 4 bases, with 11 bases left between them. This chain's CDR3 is CASSLTGSRETQYF. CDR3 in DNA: TGCGCCAGCAGCTTGACAGGGTCCCGAGAGACCCAGTACTTC.

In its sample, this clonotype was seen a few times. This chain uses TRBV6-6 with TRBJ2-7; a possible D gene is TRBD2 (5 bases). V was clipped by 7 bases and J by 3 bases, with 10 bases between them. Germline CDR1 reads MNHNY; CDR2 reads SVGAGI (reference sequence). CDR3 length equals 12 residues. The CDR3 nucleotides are TGTGCCAGCACCTACGGGGACTACGAGCAGTACTTC. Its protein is CASTYGDYEQYF.

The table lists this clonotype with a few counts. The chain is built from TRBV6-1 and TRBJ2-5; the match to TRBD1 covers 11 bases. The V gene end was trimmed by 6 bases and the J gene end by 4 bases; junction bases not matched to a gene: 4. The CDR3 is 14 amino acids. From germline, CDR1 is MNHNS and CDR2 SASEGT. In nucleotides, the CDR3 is TGTGCCAGCAGCAGGACAGGGGGCATAGAGACCCAGTACTTC. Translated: CASSRTGGIETQYF.

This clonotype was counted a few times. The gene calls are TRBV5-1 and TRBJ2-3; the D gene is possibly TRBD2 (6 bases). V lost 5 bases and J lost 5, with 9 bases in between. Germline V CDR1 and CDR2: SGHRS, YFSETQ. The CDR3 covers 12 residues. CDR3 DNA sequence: TGCGCCAGCAGGGAGGGAATAGATACGCAGTATTTT. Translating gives CASREGIDTQYF.

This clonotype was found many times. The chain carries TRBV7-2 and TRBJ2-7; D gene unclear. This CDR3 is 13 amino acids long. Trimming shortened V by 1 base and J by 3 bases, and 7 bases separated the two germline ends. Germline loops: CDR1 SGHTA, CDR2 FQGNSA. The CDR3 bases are TGTGCCAGCAGCTTAGGCCCCGACTACGAGCAGTACTTC. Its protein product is CASSLGPDYEQYF.

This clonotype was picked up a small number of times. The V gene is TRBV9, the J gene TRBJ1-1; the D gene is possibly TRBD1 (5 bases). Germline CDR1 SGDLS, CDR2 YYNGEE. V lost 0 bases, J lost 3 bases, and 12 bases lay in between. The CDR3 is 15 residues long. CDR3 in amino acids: CASSVDVTAYTEAFF. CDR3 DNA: TGTGCCAGCAGCGTAGACGTGACAGCGTACACTGAAGCTTTCTTT.

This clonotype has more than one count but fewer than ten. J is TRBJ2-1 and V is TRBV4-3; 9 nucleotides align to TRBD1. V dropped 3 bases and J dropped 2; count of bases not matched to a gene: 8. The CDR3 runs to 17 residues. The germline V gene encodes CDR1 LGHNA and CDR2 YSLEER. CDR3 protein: CASSQSLGDRAYNEQFF. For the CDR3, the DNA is TGCGCCAGCAGCCAGAGCCTTGGGGACAGGGCCTACAATGAGCAGTTCTTC.

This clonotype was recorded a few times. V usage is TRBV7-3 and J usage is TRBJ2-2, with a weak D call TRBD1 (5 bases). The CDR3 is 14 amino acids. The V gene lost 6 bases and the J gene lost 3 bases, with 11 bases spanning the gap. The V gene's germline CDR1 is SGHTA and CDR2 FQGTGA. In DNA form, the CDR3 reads TGTGCCAGCAGGAAATTAGGGGACACCGGGGAGCTGTTTTTT. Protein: CASRKLGDTGELFF.

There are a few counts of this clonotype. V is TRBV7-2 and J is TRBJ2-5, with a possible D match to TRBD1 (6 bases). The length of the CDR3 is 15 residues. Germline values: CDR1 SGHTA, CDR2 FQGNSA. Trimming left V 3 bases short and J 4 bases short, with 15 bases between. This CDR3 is CASSFQGLGSETQYF. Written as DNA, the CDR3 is TGTGCCAGCAGCTTCCAGGGGTTGGGGTCAGAGACCCAGTACTTC.

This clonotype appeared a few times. The CDR3 bases are TGCAGTGCTAGAGTTGGGGCGGGGGGGCGAGAGCAGTACTTC. It codes for CSARVGAGGREQYF. The chain carries TRBV20-1 and TRBJ2-7; 9 bases fit TRBD2. With 1 base clipped from V and 7 bases from J, the junction kept 8 bases outside the gene matches. CDR1 is DFQATT and CDR2 is SNEGSKA in the germline V gene (reference sequence). CDR3 length: 14 residues.

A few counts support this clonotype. The CDR3 sequence: CAIAAISSGSGPDTQYF. CDR3 bases: TGTGCCATCGCGGCGATTTCTAGCGGGAGCGGTCCAGATACGCAGTATTTT. The chain is built from TRBV10-3 and TRBJ2-3; TRBD2 matches 10 bases. J was trimmed by 4 bases and V by 8 bases; bases with no gene match: 15. Germline loops: CDR1 ENHRY, CDR2 SYGVKD. The CDR3 covers 17 residues.

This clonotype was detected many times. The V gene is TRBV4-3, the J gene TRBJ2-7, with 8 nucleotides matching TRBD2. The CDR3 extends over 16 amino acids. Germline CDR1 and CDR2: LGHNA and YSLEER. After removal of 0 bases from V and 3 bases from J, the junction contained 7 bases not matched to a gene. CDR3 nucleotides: TGCGCCAGCAGCCAAGACCTTTCCGGGACTAGCTACGAGCAGTACTTC. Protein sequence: CASSQDLSGTSYEQYF.

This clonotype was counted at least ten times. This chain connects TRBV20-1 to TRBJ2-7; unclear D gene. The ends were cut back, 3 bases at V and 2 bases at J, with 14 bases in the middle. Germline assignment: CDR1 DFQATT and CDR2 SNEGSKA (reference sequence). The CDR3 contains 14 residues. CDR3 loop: CSASRSRTAYEQYF. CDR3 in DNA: TGCAGTGCTAGCAGAAGTCGTACTGCCTACGAGCAGTACTTC.

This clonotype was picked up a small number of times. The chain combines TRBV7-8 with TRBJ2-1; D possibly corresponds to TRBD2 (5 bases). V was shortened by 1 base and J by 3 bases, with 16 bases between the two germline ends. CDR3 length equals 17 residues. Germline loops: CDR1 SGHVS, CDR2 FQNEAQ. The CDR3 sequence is CASSLGVARYHYNEQFF. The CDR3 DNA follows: TGTGCCAGCAGCTTAGGGGTAGCGAGATATCACTACAATGAGCAGTTCTTC.